This T cell receptor (beta chain) was sequenced for a study of identical twins. This clonotype was observed at least ten times. Its matching antigen is unknown. CDR1 is SGHTA and CDR2 is FQGTGA in the germline V gene. This CDR3 is 16 amino acids long. Trimming removed 5 bases from V and 8 bases from J; junction bases left unmatched: 6. Whole-study results and caveats: In cord blood, abundant beta clonotypes had fewer insertions; memory showed no trend.

TCRdb reanalysed the 5' RACE reads using MiXCR and keeps one entry per CDR3 protein. This sample has approximately 410,000 distinct CDR3 sequences, with around a sixth found just once. This rearrangement joins TRBV7-3 to TRBJ2-1; 16 bases line up with TRBD2. Sequenced input: naive T cells sorted from blood. The source of this sequence is a man between 50 and 59 years old in good health. The CDR3 bases are TGTGCCAGCAGCGGAGGGACTAGCGGGAGGGGGTATGAGCAGTTCTTC. Protein sequence: CASSGGTSGRGYEQFF.